The rows below give T cell receptor beta chains drawn from one sample of a study of Ad26.COV2.S vaccination and SARS-CoV-2 variants. Repertoires were generated with immunoSEQ multiplex PCR, while TCRdb's copy carries only in-frame clones and drops some. The profile shows 400,000 to 450,000 clones, 75% to 95% of them singletons. Sequences were derived from peripheral blood, sampled in a trial of Ad26.COV2.S vaccine versus placebo. These receptors were collected from a person aged 18 to 59 who received the Ad26.COV2.S COVID-19 vaccine or a placebo. The CDR3 runs from the conserved cysteine through the conserved F or W. The order of the fields is D gene, V gene, J gene, CDR3 length, clone size, CDR3 protein, CDR3 DNA. D genes are given only for firm matches. Only some rows state a clone size, as once, few, many or a class for expanded clones.

d_gene: TRBD1; v_gene: TRBV14; j_gene: TRBJ1-2; len: 15; abundance: NA; CDR3aa: CASSHAPLRGHGYTF; CDR3nt: TGTGCCAGCAGCCACGCACCCCTGAGGGGGCATGGCTACACCTTC
d_gene: NA; v_gene: TRBV7-9; j_gene: TRBJ2-6; len: 18; abundance: NA; CDR3aa: CASSSLAVRSSGANVLTF; CDR3nt: TGTGCCAGCAGCTCATTAGCGGTGCGAAGCTCTGGGGCCAACGTCCTGACTTTC
d_gene: NA; v_gene: TRBV5-5; j_gene: TRBJ2-7; len: 15; abundance: NA; CDR3aa: CASSLVPGAMHEQYF; CDR3nt: TGTGCCAGCAGCTTGGTCCCGGGGGCTATGCACGAGCAGTACTTC
d_gene: TRBD1; v_gene: TRBV5-1; j_gene: TRBJ2-1; len: 15; abundance: NA; CDR3aa: CASSSTGGLGNEQFF; CDR3nt: TGCGCCAGCAGCTCGACAGGGGGCTTGGGGAATGAGCAGTTCTTC
d_gene: NA; v_gene: TRBV29-1; j_gene: TRBJ1-2; len: 19; abundance: once; CDR3aa: CSVGPVVRASHEANYGYTF; CDR3nt: TGCAGCGTTGGCCCGGTGGTCCGGGCATCTCATGAAGCTAACTATGGCTACACCTTC
d_gene: NA; v_gene: TRBV7-9; j_gene: TRBJ2-1; len: 12; abundance: NA; CDR3aa: CASSSLGGEQFF; CDR3nt: TGTGCCAGCAGCTCCCTTGGTGGGGAGCAGTTCTTC
d_gene: TRBD1; v_gene: TRBV6-5; j_gene: TRBJ2-3; len: 14; abundance: NA; CDR3aa: CASRRTGNSDTQYF; CDR3nt: TGTGCCAGCAGGCGGACAGGGAATAGCGATACGCAGTATTTT
d_gene: TRBD1; v_gene: TRBV2; j_gene: TRBJ2-2; len: 15; abundance: NA; CDR3aa: CASSRDRGNTGELFF; CDR3nt: TGTGCCAGCAGCAGGGACAGGGGGAACACCGGGGAGCTGTTTTTT
d_gene: TRBD2; v_gene: TRBV4-3; j_gene: TRBJ2-5; len: 17; abundance: NA; CDR3aa: CASSQDWGLAGEETQYF; CDR3nt: TGCGCCAGCAGCCAAGATTGGGGGCTAGCGGGAGAAGAGACCCAGTACTTC
d_gene: TRBD2; v_gene: TRBV28; j_gene: TRBJ2-3; len: 18; abundance: NA; CDR3aa: CASSLAGTSGRSTDTQYF; CDR3nt: TGTGCCAGCAGTTTAGCTGGGACTAGCGGTCGAAGCACAGATACGCAGTATTTT
d_gene: NA; v_gene: TRBV11-2; j_gene: TRBJ2-7; len: 14; abundance: NA; CDR3aa: CASSLVGGLREQYF; CDR3nt: TGTGCCAGCAGCTTAGTAGGAGGATTACGTGAGCAGTACTTC
d_gene: TRBD1; v_gene: TRBV11-2; j_gene: TRBJ1-1; len: 15; abundance: NA; CDR3aa: CASSPRDRPSTEAFF; CDR3nt: TGTGCCAGCAGCCCACGGGACAGACCTTCCACTGAAGCTTTCTTT
d_gene: NA; v_gene: TRBV5-1; j_gene: TRBJ1-1; len: 14; abundance: once; CDR3aa: CASSQRTGNTEAFF; CDR3nt: TGCGCCAGCAGCCAACGGACTGGGAACACTGAAGCTTTCTTT